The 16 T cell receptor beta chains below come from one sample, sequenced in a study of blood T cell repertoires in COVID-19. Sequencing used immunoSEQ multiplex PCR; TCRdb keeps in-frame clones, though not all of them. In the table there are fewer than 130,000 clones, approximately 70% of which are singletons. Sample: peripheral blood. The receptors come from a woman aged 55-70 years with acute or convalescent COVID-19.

CDR3 protein: CATKDRGGTGELFF. The CDR3 bases are TGTGCCACCAAAGACAGAGGGGGTACCGGGGAGCTGTTTTTT. This sequence joins TRBV19 and TRBJ2-2; D may be TRBD1 (6 bases). The CDR3 sequence is 14 residues long. The V gene's germline CDR1 is LNHDA and CDR2 SQIVND (reference sequence). V shed 10 bases and J shed 5 bases, with 17 bases lying between them.

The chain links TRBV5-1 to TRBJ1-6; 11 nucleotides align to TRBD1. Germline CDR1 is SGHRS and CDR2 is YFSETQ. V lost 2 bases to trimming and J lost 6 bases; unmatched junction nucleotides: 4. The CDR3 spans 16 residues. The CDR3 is CASSFGQGASNSPLHF. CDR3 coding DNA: TGCGCCAGCAGCTTCGGACAGGGGGCCTCTAATTCACCCCTCCACTTT. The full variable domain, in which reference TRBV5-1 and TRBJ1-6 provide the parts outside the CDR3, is KAGVTQTPRYLIKTRGQQVTLSCSPISGHRSVSWYQQTPGQGLQFLFEYFSETQRNKGNFPGRFSGRQFSNSRSEMNVSTLELGDSALYLCASSFGQGASNSPLHFGNGTRLTVT.

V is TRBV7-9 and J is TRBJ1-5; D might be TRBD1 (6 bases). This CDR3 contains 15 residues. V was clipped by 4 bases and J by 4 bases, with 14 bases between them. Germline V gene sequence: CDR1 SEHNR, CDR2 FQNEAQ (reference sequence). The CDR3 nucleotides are TGTGCCAGCAGCTCAGGGGCAAATGGGAATCAGCCCCAGCATTTT. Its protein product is CASSSGANGNQPQHF.

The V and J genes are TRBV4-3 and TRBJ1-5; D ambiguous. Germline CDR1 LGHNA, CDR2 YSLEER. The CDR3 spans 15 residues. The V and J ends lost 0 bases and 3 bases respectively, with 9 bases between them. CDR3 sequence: CASSQEAGNNQPQHF. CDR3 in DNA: TGCGCCAGCAGCCAAGAGGCCGGGAACAATCAGCCCCAGCATTTT.

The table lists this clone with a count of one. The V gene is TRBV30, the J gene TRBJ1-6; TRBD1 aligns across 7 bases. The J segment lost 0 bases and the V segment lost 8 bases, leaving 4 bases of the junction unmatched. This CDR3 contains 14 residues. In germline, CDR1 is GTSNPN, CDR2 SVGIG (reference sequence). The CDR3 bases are TGTGCCCTCAGGGGGAGCTCCTATAATTCACCCCTCCACTTT. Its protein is CALRGSSYNSPLHF.

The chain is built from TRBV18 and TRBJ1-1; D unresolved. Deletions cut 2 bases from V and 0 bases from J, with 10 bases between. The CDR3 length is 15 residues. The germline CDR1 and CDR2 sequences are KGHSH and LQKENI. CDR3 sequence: CASSPSAGLNTEAFF. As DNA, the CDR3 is TGTGCCAGCTCACCATCAGCGGGATTGAACACTGAAGCTTTCTTT.

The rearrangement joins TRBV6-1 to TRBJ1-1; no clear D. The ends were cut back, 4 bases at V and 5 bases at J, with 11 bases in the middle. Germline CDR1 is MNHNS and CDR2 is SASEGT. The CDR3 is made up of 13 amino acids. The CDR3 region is CASSATSGTEAFF. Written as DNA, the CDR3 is TGTGCCAGCAGTGCGACATCTGGTACTGAAGCTTTCTTT.

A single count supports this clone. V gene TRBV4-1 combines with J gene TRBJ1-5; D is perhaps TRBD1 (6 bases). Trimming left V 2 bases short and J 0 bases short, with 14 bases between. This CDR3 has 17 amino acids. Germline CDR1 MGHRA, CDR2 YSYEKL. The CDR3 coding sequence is TGCGCCAGCAGCCAACAGACAGGAGGAATTAGCAATCAGCCCCAGCATTTT. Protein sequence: CASSQQTGGISNQPQHF.

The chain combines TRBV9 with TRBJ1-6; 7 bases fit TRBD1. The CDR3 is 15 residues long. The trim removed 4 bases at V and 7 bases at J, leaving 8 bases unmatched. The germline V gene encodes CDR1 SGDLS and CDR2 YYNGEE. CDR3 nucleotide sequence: TGTGCCAGCAGCCCTCGACAGGGCCCCAATTCACCCCTCCACTTT. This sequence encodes CASSPRQGPNSPLHF.

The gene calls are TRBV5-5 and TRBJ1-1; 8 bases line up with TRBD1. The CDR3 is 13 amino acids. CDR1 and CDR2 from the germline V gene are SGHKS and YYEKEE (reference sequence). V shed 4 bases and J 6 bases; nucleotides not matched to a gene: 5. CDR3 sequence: CASSLTGDAEAFF. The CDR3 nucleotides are TGTGCCAGCAGCCTGACAGGGGACGCTGAAGCTTTCTTT.

CDR3 bases: TGTGCCTGGAGTTTGTCCCGAGAGACCCAGTACTTC. Translation: CAWSLSRETQYF. The chain couples TRBV30 to TRBJ2-5; D not resolved. The CDR3 totals 12 residues. Trimming removed 2 bases from V and 4 bases from J, with 8 bases in between. CDR1 and CDR2 from the germline V gene are GTSNPN and SVGIG (reference sequence).

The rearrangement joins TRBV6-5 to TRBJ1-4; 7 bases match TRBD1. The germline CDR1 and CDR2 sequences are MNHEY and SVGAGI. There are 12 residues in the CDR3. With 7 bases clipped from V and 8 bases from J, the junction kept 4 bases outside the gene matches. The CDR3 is CASTGTVEKLFF. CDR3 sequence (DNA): TGTGCCAGCACCGGGACAGTCGAAAAACTGTTTTTT.

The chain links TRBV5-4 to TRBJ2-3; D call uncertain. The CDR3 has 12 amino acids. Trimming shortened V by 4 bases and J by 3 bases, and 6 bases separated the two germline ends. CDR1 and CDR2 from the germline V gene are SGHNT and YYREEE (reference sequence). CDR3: CASSDTTDTQYF. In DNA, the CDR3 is TGTGCCAGCAGCGATACAACAGATACGCAGTATTTT.

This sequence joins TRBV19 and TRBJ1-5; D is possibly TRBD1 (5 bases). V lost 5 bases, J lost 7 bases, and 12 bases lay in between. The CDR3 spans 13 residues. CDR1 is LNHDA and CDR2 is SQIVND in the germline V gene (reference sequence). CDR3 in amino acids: CASSPDIRQPQHF. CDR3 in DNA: TGTGCCAGTAGTCCGGACATCCGACAGCCCCAGCATTTT.

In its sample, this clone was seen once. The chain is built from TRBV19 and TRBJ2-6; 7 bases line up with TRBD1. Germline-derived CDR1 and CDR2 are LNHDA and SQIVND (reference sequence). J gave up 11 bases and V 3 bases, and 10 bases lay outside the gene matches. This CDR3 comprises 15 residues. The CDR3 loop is CASSMTGTASYVLTF. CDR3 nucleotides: TGTGCCAGTAGTATGACCGGGACAGCGTCGTACGTCCTGACTTTC.

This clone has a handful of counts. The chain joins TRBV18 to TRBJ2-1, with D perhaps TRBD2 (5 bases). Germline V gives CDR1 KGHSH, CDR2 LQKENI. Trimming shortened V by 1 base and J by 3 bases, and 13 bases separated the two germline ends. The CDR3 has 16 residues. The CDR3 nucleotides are TGTGCCAGCTCACCACTCCAGGAGGCCAACTACAATGAGCAGTTCTTC. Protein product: CASSPLQEANYNEQFF.